The sequence of this T cell receptor (beta chain) was determined in a study of OX40 agonist ivuxolimab in advanced cancers. The wider study: Patients were infused with ivuxolimab every 2 weeks at 0.01 to 10 mg/kg. Two cutaneous melanoma patients and one hepatocellular carcinoma patient, three in all, had partial responses. Regarding the study as a whole: By week 6 at 0.1 to 3.0 mg/kg, blood CD4+ and CD8+ T cells had expanded clonally.

This CDR3 spans 14 amino acids. The germline CDR1 and CDR2 sequences are SGHRS and YFSETQ. V was trimmed by 5 bases and J by 4 bases, leaving 10 bases between them. Clones were read by immunoSEQ multiplex PCR, and TCRdb kept only the in-frame ones, dropping some. The sample yields fewer than 45,000 clones, around 88% seen once. Notes on this clone: Its antigen is unknown.

The specimen was CD4+ or CD8+ T cells sorted from blood, collected in a trial of the OX40 agonist ivuxolimab. This receptor was obtained from an adult with an advanced solid tumor such as melanoma, head and neck, liver or kidney cancer. This chain links TRBV5-1 with TRBJ2-6; D ambiguous. The CDR3 loop is CASRGFPGANVLTF. In DNA, the CDR3 is TGCGCCAGCAGGGGGTTCCCCGGGGCCAACGTCCTGACTTTC.